The sequence of this T cell receptor beta chain was determined in a study of T cell responses to AZD1222 COVID-19 vaccine. Study context: The study pooled second doses at about 4 or about 12 weeks.

CDR1 is SGHRS, CDR2 YFSETQ, per germline. V lost 2 bases and J 1 base, leaving 9 bases between the germline ends. The CDR3 spans 14 residues. A remark on this clone: Its antigen remains unidentified.

Profiled with immunoSEQ multiplex PCR; TCRdb holds only in-frame clones, not every one. This table holds 68,000 or so clones, approximately 91% found once. Findings of the study overall: Targeting of unmutated variant regions was reportedly seen in nearly half of spike-specific TCRs.

The sequenced sample was peripheral blood, obtained on day 0 of AZD1222 vaccination. The chain is built from TRBV5-1 and TRBJ1-1, with D tentatively TRBD1 (5 bases). The sequence was obtained from an adult in good health. CDR3: CASSLQTGNTEAFF. The CDR3 coding sequence is TGCGCCAGCAGCTTACAAACAGGGAACACTGAAGCTTTCTTT.